The rows below give T cell receptor beta chains drawn from one sample of a study of blood T cell repertoires in COVID-19. Data came from immunoSEQ multiplex PCR; TCRdb stores just in-frame clones and leaves some out. Of some 25,000 clones listed, over 70% are singletons. The material sequenced was peripheral blood. These receptors came from a man aged 50-60 years with active or convalescent COVID-19. Each CDR3 is given with its conserved first and last residue. A D gene is named only where the DNA matches it firmly. Size values are once, few and many counts, or a class for expanded clones, and some rows have none.

V gene,J gene,D gene,CDR3 length,clone size,CDR3 DNA,CDR3 protein
TRBV20-1,TRBJ2-3,TRBD2,11,-,TGCAGTGCTGATAGCGGGAGGGCCTTGTATTTT,CSADSGRALYF
TRBV11-3,TRBJ1-1,TRBD1,21,-,TGTGCCAGCAGCTTAGAGTTCGTTCAGGCAGGGGGCCCCCGGGCGCCCACTGAAGCTTTCTTT,CASSLEFVQAGGPRAPTEAFF
TRBV28,TRBJ2-3,-,15,once,TGTGCCAGCAGTTTATGGGGGGGGCGCACAGATACGCAGTATTTT,CASSLWGGRTDTQYF
TRBV6-1,TRBJ2-3,-,16,-,TGTGCCAGCAGTGTGGGCGCCCTATGGGGCACAGATACGCAGTATTTT,CASSVGALWGTDTQYF
TRBV28,TRBJ1-2,-,14,-,TGTGCCAGCAGTTTTGGGCAGGCGCACTATGGCTACACCTTC,CASSFGQAHYGYTF
TRBV27,TRBJ2-1,-,15,-,TGTGCCAGCAGTTTATCGGTCAGCTCCTACAATGAGCAGTTCTTC,CASSLSVSSYNEQFF
TRBV15,TRBJ1-6,-,15,once,TGTGCCACCAGCAGAGATGGGCCTCTGGTAACACCCCTCCACTTT,CATSRDGPLVTPLHF
TRBV2,TRBJ1-2,-,13,-,TGTGCCAGCAGTGATCGGGGGTCAGATGGCTACACCTTC,CASSDRGSDGYTF
TRBV4-1,TRBJ2-1,-,13,-,TGCGCCAGCAGCCGCGGACAGTACAATGAGCAGTTCTTC,CASSRGQYNEQFF
TRBV11-3,TRBJ2-3,-,12,-,TGTGCCAGCAGCTTTGCGTCAGATACGCAGTATTTT,CASSFASDTQYF
TRBV30,TRBJ2-2,-,15,-,TGTGCCTGGAGTGAGGGACATGGGGGCGCCGGGGAGCTGTTTTTT,CAWSEGHGGAGELFF
TRBV7-8,TRBJ1-2,TRBD1,13,-,TGTGCCAGCAGCTTATACAGGGGCTATGGCTACACCTTC,CASSLYRGYGYTF
TRBV2,TRBJ2-6,-,15,-,TGTGCCAGCAGGGAGGCGCACTCTGGGGCCAACGTCCTGACTTTC,CASREAHSGANVLTF
TRBV7-9,TRBJ2-1,TRBD2,16,once,TGTGCCAGCAGCTCACGTAGCGGGGGGGCGGTAAATGAGCAGTTCTTC,CASSSRSGGAVNEQFF
TRBV5-1,TRBJ1-2,-,13,-,TGCGCCAGCAGTCAGGGACGGGAGTATGGCTACACCTTC,CASSQGREYGYTF
TRBV9,TRBJ2-5,TRBD2,13,few,TGTGCCAGCCAGGCGGGGGTATCGGAGACCCAGTACTTC,CASQAGVSETQYF
TRBV21-1,TRBJ1-1,-,13,-,TGTGCCAGCAGCAAAGCGCGGTCGGCCGAAGCTTTCTTT,CASSKARSAEAFF
TRBV21-1,TRBJ2-1,-,17,few,TGTGCCCTAGACTCCCAGGGAGGGATTACTAGCGAGAATGAGCAGTTCTTC,CALDSQGGITSENEQFF
TRBV28,TRBJ1-6,TRBD1,15,-,TGTGCCAGCAAAGACGACAGGGTGAATAATTCACCCCTCCACTTT,CASKDDRVNNSPLHF
TRBV10-3,TRBJ2-7,-,16,-,TGTGCCATCAGTGACACTATAGCGGCAAGCTCCTACGAGCAGTACTTC,CAISDTIAASSYEQYF
TRBV10-3,TRBJ2-5,TRBD2,16,-,TGTGCCATCAGTGAGTCTGCGGGGGGGCCTCAAGAGACCCAGTACTTC,CAISESAGGPQETQYF
TRBV4-1,TRBJ1-2,TRBD1,13,-,TGCGCCAGCAGCCAGACAGGGTCCCATGGCTACACCTTC,CASSQTGSHGYTF
TRBV5-1,TRBJ2-5,-,16,few,TGCGCCAGCAGAGCACTAGAGATCCCGTACCAAGAGACCCAGTACTTC,CASRALEIPYQETQYF
TRBV10-3,TRBJ1-1,TRBD1,13,-,TGTGCCATCAGTGAGGACAGGGACACTGAAGCTTTCTTT,CAISEDRDTEAFF
TRBV27,TRBJ1-4,-,13,once,TGTGCCAGCAGGCAAGGCGGGCGGGGAAAACTGTTTTTT,CASRQGGRGKLFF
TRBV3-1/TRBV3-2,TRBJ2-2,-,14,-,TGTGCCAGCAGCCAAGATGCGGGGACCGGGGAGCTGTTTTTT,CASSQDAGTGELFF
TRBV12-3/TRBV12-4,TRBJ1-2,-,13,once,TGTGCCAGCAGTTACGGGGTAAACTATGGCTACACCTTC,CASSYGVNYGYTF
TRBV9,TRBJ2-1,TRBD2,15,-,TGTGCCAGCAGCGTAGAGACTAGCGGCTACAATGAGCAGTTCTTC,CASSVETSGYNEQFF
TRBV29-1,TRBJ1-1,TRBD1,16,-,TGCAGCGTTCGATTTTTGAACTGGGACAGCCACACTGAAGCTTTCTTT,CSVRFLNWDSHTEAFF
TRBV18,TRBJ1-1,-,16,once,TGTGCCAGCTCACCCCGCGGGACCCTTATGAACACTGAAGCTTTCTTT,CASSPRGTLMNTEAFF
TRBV28,TRBJ2-1,TRBD2,13,few,TGTGCCAGCGGCACCGGACTAGCGGGGGTTCAGTTCTTC,CASGTGLAGVQFF
TRBV7-9,TRBJ2-5,TRBD2,16,-,TGTGCCAGCAGCGCAACATATAGCGGGAGACGGGAGACCCAGTACTTC,CASSATYSGRRETQYF
TRBV5-1,TRBJ2-2,TRBD2,17,-,TGCGCCAGCAGCAGGGGACTAGCGGGAGGATACACCGGGGAGCTGTTTTTT,CASSRGLAGGYTGELFF
TRBV11-2,TRBJ1-1,TRBD1,15,few,TGTGCCACCCGGGGCAGGGGGACTTTGAACACTGAAGCTTTCTTT,CATRGRGTLNTEAFF
TRBV29-1,TRBJ2-3,-,11,-,TGCAGCGTCCTGACTGCGGATACGCAGTATTTT,CSVLTADTQYF
TRBV30,TRBJ2-7,-,11,-,TGTGCCTGGAGTCCGGGAGTCGGGCAGTACTTC,CAWSPGVGQYF
TRBV27,TRBJ1-4,-,14,-,TGTGCCAGCAGGGGACACCGGGGATTTGAGAGACTGTTTTTT,CASRGHRGFERLFF
TRBV5-1,TRBJ2-7,TRBD1,15,-,TGCGCCAGCAGCTGGACAGGGGGCTCTGGGTACGAGCAGTACTTC,CASSWTGGSGYEQYF
TRBV28,TRBJ1-5,-,14,-,TGTGCCAGCAGTTTATGGGGAGAGGATCAGCCCCAGCATTTT,CASSLWGEDQPQHF
TRBV14,TRBJ2-5,TRBD2,18,-,TGTGCCAGCAGCCAAGATGGGGGTGGGACTAGCGAAGAAGAGACCCAGTACTTC,CASSQDGGGTSEEETQYF
TRBV6-5,TRBJ1-1,-,13,-,TGTGCCAGCAGTTACCAAGGGGGCACTGAAGCTTTCTTT,CASSYQGGTEAFF
TRBV28,TRBJ1-1,-,14,few,TGTGCCAGCAGTTTACCGGCTAGAGGGGGTGAAGCTTTCTTT,CASSLPARGGEAFF
TRBV4-1,TRBJ1-4,-,19,-,TGCGCCAGCCAGGGCGGGCCCCGGGACATAGGCCCGCGCGGGGAAAAACTGTTTTTT,CASQGGPRDIGPRGEKLFF
TRBV12-5,TRBJ1-5,-,13,-,TGTGCTAGTGGTTTGGCCGAGAATCAGCCCCAGCATTTT,CASGLAENQPQHF
TRBV30,TRBJ2-7,-,13,few,TGTGCCTGGAGTGTGGCCCTTTCCTACGAGCAGTACTTC,CAWSVALSYEQYF